This entry features one TCR beta chain sequence. The antigen remains undetermined. Viral peptide pool expansion of antigen-specific CD4+ T cells preceded sequencing in the ViraFEST assay. Researchers isolated CD4+ T cells once roughly nine days of culture had elapsed. Nobody among the vaccine recipients had prior SARS-CoV-2 infection (nucleocapsid antibodies were negative). The data belong to a study of vaccination effects on CD4 cells after COVID-19. In the study overall: Every participant took two doses of the BNT162b2 or mRNA-1273 vaccine. Findings and caveats of the study: Late post-vaccination, clones induced by infection and those induced by vaccine underwent marked clonal contraction.

The repertoire was sequenced with immunoSEQ multiplex PCR; TCRdb's copy has only in-frame clones and lacks some. The sample lists around 79,000 clones; around 76% were seen once. Sequencing was performed on CD4+ T cells from PBMCs cultured with HCoV-229E spike peptides, taken before COVID-19 vaccination. This receptor was taken from a human donor who received a COVID-19 vaccine.

The DNA for the CDR3 is TGTGCCAGCAGTGACGGACAGGTCCATGGCTACACCTTC. Protein: CASSDGQVHGYTF. The genes are TRBV2 and TRBJ1-2, with 7 bases identical to TRBD1. The length of the CDR3 is 13 residues. Per the germline V gene, CDR1 is SNHLY and CDR2 is FYNNEI. The V gene end was trimmed by 3 bases and the J gene end by 6 bases; junction bases not matched to a gene: 4. Looking up the rest from reference TRBV2 and TRBJ1-2 gives the full variable domain: EPEVTQTPSHQVTQMGQEVILRCVPISNHLYFYWYRQILGQKVEFLVSFYNNEISEKSEIFDDQFSVERPDGSNFTLKIRSTKLEDSAMYFCASSDGQVHGYTFGSGTRLTVV.